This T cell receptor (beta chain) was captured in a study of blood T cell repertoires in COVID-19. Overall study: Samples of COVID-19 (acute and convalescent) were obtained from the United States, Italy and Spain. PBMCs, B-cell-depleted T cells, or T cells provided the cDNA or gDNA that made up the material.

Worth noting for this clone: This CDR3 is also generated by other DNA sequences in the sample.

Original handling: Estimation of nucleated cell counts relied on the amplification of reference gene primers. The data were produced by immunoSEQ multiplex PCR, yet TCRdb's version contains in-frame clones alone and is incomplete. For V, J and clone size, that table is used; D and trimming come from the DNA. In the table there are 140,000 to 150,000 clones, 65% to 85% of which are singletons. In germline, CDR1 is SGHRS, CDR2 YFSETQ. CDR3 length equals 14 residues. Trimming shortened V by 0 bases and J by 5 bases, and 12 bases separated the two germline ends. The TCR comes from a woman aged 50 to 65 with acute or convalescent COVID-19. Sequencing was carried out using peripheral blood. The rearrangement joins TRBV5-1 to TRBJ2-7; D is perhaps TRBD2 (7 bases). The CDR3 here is CASSLGGGADEQYF. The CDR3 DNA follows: TGCGCCAGCAGCTTGGGAGGGGGGGCGGACGAGCAGTACTTC.